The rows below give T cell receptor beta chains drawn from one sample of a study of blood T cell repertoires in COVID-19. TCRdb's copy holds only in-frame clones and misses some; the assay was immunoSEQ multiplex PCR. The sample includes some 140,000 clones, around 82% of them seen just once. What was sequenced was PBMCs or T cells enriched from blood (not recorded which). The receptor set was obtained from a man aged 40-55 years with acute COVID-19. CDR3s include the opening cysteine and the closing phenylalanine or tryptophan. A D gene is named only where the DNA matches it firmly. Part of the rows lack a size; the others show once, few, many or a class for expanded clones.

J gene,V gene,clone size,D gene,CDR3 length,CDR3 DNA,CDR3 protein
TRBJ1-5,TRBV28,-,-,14,TGTGCCAGCAGCCTACAGAGGGGGAATCAGCCCCAGCATTTT,CASSLQRGNQPQHF
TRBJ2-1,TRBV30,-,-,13,TGTGCCTGTAGCGAGAGCTCCTACAATGAGCAGTTCTTC,CACSESSYNEQFF
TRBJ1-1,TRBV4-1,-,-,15,TGCGCCAGCAGCCAAGAAGCTAGCTTGAACACTGAAGCTTTCTTT,CASSQEASLNTEAFF
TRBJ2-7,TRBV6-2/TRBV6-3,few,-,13,TGTGCCAGCAGTTACCTTTCGGGGAACGAGCAGTACTTC,CASSYLSGNEQYF
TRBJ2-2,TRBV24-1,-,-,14,TGTGCCACCAGTGACTACAGGAACACCGGGGAGCTGTTTTTT,CATSDYRNTGELFF
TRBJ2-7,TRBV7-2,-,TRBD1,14,TGTGCCAGCAGCCCAGGGGGCACGGGTTACGAGCAGTACTTC,CASSPGGTGYEQYF
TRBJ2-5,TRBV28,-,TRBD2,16,TGTGCCAGCAGTCTTCGACTAGCGGGGGGCCAAGAGACCCAGTACTTC,CASSLRLAGGQETQYF
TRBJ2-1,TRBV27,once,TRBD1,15,TGTGCCAGCAGTAGGGGGACAGGGAGCTACAATGAGCAGTTCTTC,CASSRGTGSYNEQFF
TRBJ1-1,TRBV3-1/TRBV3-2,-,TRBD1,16,TGTGCCAGCAGCCAAGTGACAGGGGGCGGGGGCACTGAAGCTTTCTTT,CASSQVTGGGGTEAFF
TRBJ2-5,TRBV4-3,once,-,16,TGCGCCAGCAGCCAGATTTTGGGGGCTTACCAAGAGACCCAGTACTTC,CASSQILGAYQETQYF
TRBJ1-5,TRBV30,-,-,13,TGTGCCTGGTCTCAGGGTCTCAATCAGCCCCAGCATTTT,CAWSQGLNQPQHF
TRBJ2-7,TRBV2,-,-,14,TGTGCCAGCAGGCTCCGGGGGGCGAGCTACGAGCAGTACTTC,CASRLRGASYEQYF
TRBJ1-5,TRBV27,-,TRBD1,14,TGTGCCAGCGGGAAGACAGGGGTCAGGCAGCCCCAGCATTTT,CASGKTGVRQPQHF
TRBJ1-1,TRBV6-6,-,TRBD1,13,TGTGCCAGCGCGCCACAGGGGGACACTGAAGCTTTCTTT,CASAPQGDTEAFF
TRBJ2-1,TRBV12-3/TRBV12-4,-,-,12,TGTGCCGCGGGAAGCTCCTACAATGAGCAGTTCTTC,CAAGSSYNEQFF
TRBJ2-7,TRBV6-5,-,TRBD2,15,TGTGCCAGCAGCCGGACTAGCGGGTCTGACTACGAGCAGTACTTC,CASSRTSGSDYEQYF
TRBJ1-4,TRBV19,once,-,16,TGTGCCAGTAGTACCTACACCGTGGGGCCTAATGAAAAACTGTTTTTT,CASSTYTVGPNEKLFF
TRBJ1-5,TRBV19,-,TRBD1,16,TGTGCCAGTAGTCTAGGTGACAGGGTTAGGCTTCAGCCCCAGCATTTT,CASSLGDRVRLQPQHF
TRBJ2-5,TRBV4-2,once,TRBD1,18,TGTGCCAGCAGCCTTCATAGGGCACCGGGACAGGGGAGGGAGACCCAGTACTTC,CASSLHRAPGQGRETQYF
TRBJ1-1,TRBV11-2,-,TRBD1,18,TGTGCCAGCAGCTCCTCCCGACAGGGAATTCCGGGGAACACTGAAGCTTTCTTT,CASSSSRQGIPGNTEAFF
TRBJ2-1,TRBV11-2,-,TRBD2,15,TGTGCCAGCAGCTTAGAAAGCGGGGGGAACAATGAGCAGTTCTTC,CASSLESGGNNEQFF
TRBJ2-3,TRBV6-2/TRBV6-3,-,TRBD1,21,TGTGCCAGCAGTCACACCGGGACAGACTTAAGGGCACTTCCGAGCACAGATACGCAGTATTTT,CASSHTGTDLRALPSTDTQYF
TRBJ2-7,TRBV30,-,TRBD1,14,TGTGCCTGGAGTACAACCGGGACAGGGGACGAGCAGTACTTC,CAWSTTGTGDEQYF
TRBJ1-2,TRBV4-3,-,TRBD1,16,TGCGCCAGCAGCCAGTTGACAGGGTCCACATTTTATGGCTACACCTTC,CASSQLTGSTFYGYTF